This T cell receptor beta chain emerged from a study of Graves' ophthalmopathy and Graves' hyperthyroidism (dated by TCRdb to 2017 to 2018). Turning to the overall study: Peripheral blood was collected at initial diagnosis, before any treatment. A discovery set of about a hundred patients (43 ophthalmopathy, 55 to 65 stable hyperthyroidism) was enrolled to explore V-J signatures distinguishing ophthalmopathy from hyperthyroidism. In total, 135 blood samples were TCR-sequenced: approximately 42 ophthalmopathy, approximately 75 hyperthyroidism and 17 hyperthyroidism-to-ophthalmopathy patients. TCR beta repertoire signatures were used to distinguish Graves' ophthalmopathy from Graves' hyperthyroidism and to predict progression to ophthalmopathy. An independent validation cohort was composed of approximately 18 hyperthyroidism patients and over 15 patients who later progressed from hyperthyroidism to ophthalmopathy. After sampling, hyperthyroidism patients received methimazole starting at 30 mg daily, and ophthalmopathy patients received high-dose intravenous methylprednisolone. In roughly 6 hyperthyroidism patients, T-cell repertoires of thyroid tissue and blood were compared. What the study reported, not specific to this receptor: No statistical method was used to predetermine the sample size, and group allocation was not hidden from the investigators. Most expanded thyroid clonotypes with a frequency above 0.001 also appeared in blood, which suggests that blood repertoires may reflect the immune response in the thyroid. In validation, the model predicted ophthalmopathy progression with 70.59% sensitivity and approximately 72% specificity; 12 predicted patients were CT-confirmed with GO in a median of 6.5 months. In cross-validation, the 13-signature model distinguished ophthalmopathy from stable hyperthyroidism with approximately 90% sensitivity and about 84% specificity, and in the test set the corresponding values were around 80% and 75%.

TCR beta CDR3 regions were amplified from RNA transcripts for repertoire sequencing. The first round was an RT-PCR using HTBI primers with the Qiagen OneStep RT-PCR kit, and this first round was followed by a second-round multiplex PCR, then size selection and purification. The libraries underwent paired-end sequencing with 100 bp reads on an Illumina HiSeq2000. The published analysis was carried out like this. SOAPnuke was used to process the reads, removing any read that contained adapters or uncalled bases, had a mean Phred below 15, or lacked an exact match to the constant primer or identifier. COPE v1.2.5 was used to merge high-quality paired reads. Unique nucleotide sequences were defined as clonotypes and aligned to IMGT TRB V, D and J references using MiTCR v1.1. Analysis was restricted to V-J combinations with a frequency above 0.0001, which covered roughly 99% of repertoires. For each V-J combination, a TCR clonal expansion and chaos score was defined as F50 clonal expansion divided by the chaos observed in the TCRdist matrix. Welch's t-statistics and random forest were used to reduce features to more than ten V-J combinations, which were fed into a naive Bayes classifier. The Morisita-Horn index was used to measure how similar the thyroid and blood repertoires were. TCRdb reprocessed the public reads (quality trimming at Q25 with fastp, clone calling with MiXCR) and kept in-frame beta chains. Here each entry gathers all rows of one CDR3 protein and keeps the most common genes and DNA. These V and J calls derive from TCRdb rather than the authors' analysis. The sample yields about 240,000 distinct CDR3 sequences; around 50% were counted once. About 45% of the sample lies in the top ten.

CDR1 is given as LGHDT and CDR2 as YNNKEL, both from the germline V gene (reference sequence). Relative to germline, V is 5 bases shorter and J is 0 bases shorter, with 10 bases between their ends. Its CDR3 holds 14 amino acids, cysteine through phenylalanine. CDR3 DNA is the only sequence kept; it has 42 bases, read in frame from the first base. Notes on this clonotype: The antigen it recognizes is unknown. Per-base quality was not reported, and no clone a single base away is much larger than it.

Ophthalmopathy patients had moderately to severely active disease, Clinical Activity Score of at least 3, NOSPECS grade of at least 4, and disease duration under 3 months. Anyone with other autoimmune diseases, uncontrolled infections, pregnancy or lactation was excluded from the study. Diagnosis relied on clinical symptoms, serum thyroxine, TRAb, thyroid ultrasound and orbital computed tomography. Ficoll-Paque density gradient centrifugation was used to isolate PBMCs from 8 to 10 ml of fresh peripheral blood. Total RNA was extracted using Trizol reagent, and RNA quality was checked on an Agilent 2100 Bioanalyzer.

Recombination connected TRBV3-1 to TRBJ1-1; the D gene is perhaps TRBD1, on 6 matching bases. The sample comprised peripheral blood. The sequence was collected from an adult man with Graves' ophthalmopathy. The CDR3 loop reads CASSYGQMNTEAFF. The bases are TGTGCCAGCAGCTACGGACAGATGAACACTGAAGCTTTCTTT.